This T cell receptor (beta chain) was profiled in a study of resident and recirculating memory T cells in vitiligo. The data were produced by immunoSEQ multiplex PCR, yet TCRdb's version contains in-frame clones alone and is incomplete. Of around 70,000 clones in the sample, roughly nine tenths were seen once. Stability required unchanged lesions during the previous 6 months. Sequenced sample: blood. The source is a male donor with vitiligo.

This CDR3 is CASSQRGASEQYF. CDR3 bases: TGTGCCAGCAGCCAACGTGGGGCATCTGAGCAGTACTTC. This chain connects TRBV13 to TRBJ2-7; weak D call: TRBD1 (5 bases). The length of the CDR3 is 13 residues. Germline V gene lookup returns CDR1 PRHDT and CDR2 FYEKMQ (reference sequence). The V and J ends lost 5 bases and 7 bases respectively, with 15 bases between them.